The 30 T cell receptor beta chains listed next were all sequenced from one sample in a study of beta chain features in type 1 diabetes. General observations from the study: TCRB CDR3 length was moderately but significantly reduced in all four CD4+ subsets of Type 1 diabetes patients.

For these TCRs, the target antigens are not known. Isolated RNA was reverse transcribed in full, so expressed TCRB transcripts were sequenced. TCRdb's copy holds only in-frame clones and misses some; the assay was immunoSEQ multiplex PCR. There are 200,000 to 300,000 clones in the sample; approximately 11% occur only once, and around 0.017% lies in the top ten. Material for sequencing was naive CD4+ T cells from blood. Receptor source: a man aged 25 to 45 with type 1 diabetes.

This clone was counted between two and nine times. This chain links TRBV6-5 with TRBJ1-4; 9 bases match TRBD1. Germline loops: CDR1 MNHEY, CDR2 SVGAGI. The junction had 10 bases not matched to a gene; V was cut back by 6 bases and J by 8 bases. The CDR3 sequence is 15 residues long. The CDR3 spells CASSLLGQGREKLFF. The CDR3, as DNA: TGTGCCAGCAGCCTCTTGGGACAGGGTCGGGAAAAACTGTTTTTT.

The chain is built from TRBV7-3 and TRBJ1-1; 8 nucleotides match TRBD1. In germline, CDR1 is SGHTA, CDR2 FQGTGA. V trimming: 5 bases; J trimming: 0 bases; junction bases outside the gene matches: 8. The CDR3 contains 16 residues. The CDR3, as DNA: TGTGCCAGCAGCCCACAGGGGGGGGTGCTGAACACTGAAGCTTTCTTT. Its protein is CASSPQGGVLNTEAFF.

The V call is TRBV4-1, the J call TRBJ2-3; 10 nucleotides agree with TRBD2. V lost 4 bases and J lost 2; bases outside the gene matches: 6. This CDR3 spans 16 amino acids. Germline values: CDR1 MGHRA, CDR2 YSYEKL. In nucleotides, the CDR3 is TGCGCCAGCAGCCGAAGTAGCGGGGGGTCCACAGATACGCAGTATTTT. It yields the protein CASSRSSGGSTDTQYF.

This chain uses TRBV5-4 with TRBJ2-5; 10 nucleotides match TRBD2. CDR3 length equals 14 residues. With 10 bases clipped from V and 0 bases from J, the junction kept 6 bases outside the gene matches. In germline, CDR1 is SGHNT, CDR2 YYREEE (reference sequence). CDR3 DNA sequence: TGTGCCGCCGGGACTAGCGTGTACCAAGAGACCCAGTACTTC. It specifies CAAGTSVYQETQYF.

This clone appeared a few times. V and J are TRBV29-1 and TRBJ1-6; D gene ambiguous. The CDR3 is made up of 13 amino acids. V shed 4 bases and J shed 4 bases, with 8 bases lying between them. From germline, CDR1 is SQVTM and CDR2 ANQGSEA. The CDR3 loop is CSVAQSYNSPLHF. CDR3 in DNA: TGCAGCGTTGCCCAGTCTTATAATTCACCCCTCCACTTT.

The genes are TRBV6-1 and TRBJ1-2; no clear D. CDR1 is MNHNS and CDR2 is SASEGT in the germline V gene. The V end lost 7 bases, the J end lost 8 bases, and 11 bases lay between the germline ends. This CDR3 is built from 11 residues. The CDR3 loop is CASTDREGYTF. DNA for the CDR3: TGTGCCAGCACCGACCGGGAAGGCTACACCTTC.

On this clone itself: Other DNA sequences in this sample translate to the same CDR3. The V and J genes are TRBV9 and TRBJ2-1; 7 bases match TRBD2. CDR3 length: 15 amino acids. V gave up 0 bases and J gave up 4 bases; unmatched junction bases: 4. Germline V CDR1 and CDR2: SGDLS, YYNGEE. CDR3: CASSVAGGTYNEQFF. CDR3 nucleotide sequence: TGTGCCAGCAGCGTAGCGGGGGGAACTTACAATGAGCAGTTCTTC.

The chain is built from TRBV19 and TRBJ1-5; tentatively, D is TRBD1 (5 bases). Trimming left V 7 bases short and J 7 bases short, with 17 bases between. Germline V CDR1 and CDR2: LNHDA, SQIVND (reference sequence). The CDR3 consists of 14 residues. CDR3 nucleotide sequence: TGTGCCAGTACCACATCGGGGGAAAGGCAGCCCCAGCATTTT. Translation: CASTTSGERQPQHF.

This clone was seen a handful of times. The rearrangement joins TRBV6-6 to TRBJ2-7; 9 bases align to TRBD1. This CDR3 region has 13 residues. V shed 6 bases and J 6 bases; nucleotides not matched to a gene: 6. Germline assignment: CDR1 MNHNY and CDR2 SVGAGI (reference sequence). The CDR3 loop is CASSTGTGTEQYF. CDR3 nucleotides: TGTGCCAGCAGCACCGGGACAGGGACCGAGCAGTACTTC.

The chain has TRBV18 and TRBJ2-2; 9 positions agree with TRBD1. Germline CDR1 reads KGHSH; CDR2 reads LQKENI. The J segment lost 6 bases and the V segment lost 6 bases, leaving 8 bases of the junction unmatched. This CDR3 spans 15 amino acids. For the CDR3, the DNA is TGTGCCAGCTCCGGACAGGGGACCCGGTCCGGGGAGCTGTTTTTT. Its translation is CASSGQGTRSGELFF.

The V and J genes are TRBV25-1 and TRBJ1-4; maybe TRBD1 (6 bases). Germline CDR1 reads MGHDK; CDR2 reads SYGVNS. The CDR3 extends over 13 amino acids. Trimming removed 5 bases from V and 7 bases from J, with 11 bases in between. This CDR3 is CASSNTGLEKLFF. CDR3 DNA sequence: TGTGCCAGCAGTAATACAGGGCTTGAAAAACTGTTTTTT.

V is TRBV5-1 and J is TRBJ1-2; 9 bases are a match to TRBD1. The CDR3 length is 12 residues. V gave up 6 bases and J gave up 4 bases; unmatched junction bases: 1. The germline gives CDR1 SGHRS, CDR2 YFSETQ. CDR3 protein: CASTDRGYGYTF. CDR3 sequence (DNA): TGCGCCAGCACGGACAGGGGCTATGGCTACACCTTC.

This rearrangement joins TRBV6-5 to TRBJ1-6, with TRBD1 matching 7 bases. The length of the CDR3 is 15 residues. Germline V CDR1 and CDR2: MNHEY, SVGAGI. Trimming took 5 bases from V and 10 from J; bases not matched to a gene: 11. The CDR3 DNA sequence: TGTGCCAGCAGTCCCCCAGGTGGAGGGGGCTCACCCCTCCACTTT. This gives the protein CASSPPGGGGSPLHF.

The chain links TRBV4-1 to TRBJ2-7; D possibly corresponds to TRBD1 (5 bases). The CDR3 covers 15 residues. Trimming stripped 1 base from V and 2 bases from J, with 12 bases between. CDR1 and CDR2 from the germline V gene are MGHRA and YSYEKL. The CDR3 bases are TGCGCCAGCAGCCAAGCGTTTGACAGCGCCTACGAGCAGTACTTC. Translation: CASSQAFDSAYEQYF.

This clone was seen only a few times. At the DNA level, this CDR3 is encoded by other sequences in the same sample as well. The chain employs TRBV2 and TRBJ1-5, with unresolved D. Germline CDR1 and CDR2: SNHLY and FYNNEI. CDR3 length: 12 amino acids. V lost 4 bases and J lost 6, with 7 bases in between. CDR3 sequence (DNA): TGTGCCAGCAGTGTAGGAGGTCAGCCCCAGCATTTT. Protein product: CASSVGGQPQHF.

The table lists this clone with a few counts. V gene TRBV18 combines with J gene TRBJ2-7; D may be TRBD1 (5 bases). The CDR3 has 13 amino acids. In germline, CDR1 is KGHSH, CDR2 LQKENI. Trimming removed 5 bases from V and 1 base from J, with 9 bases in between. The CDR3 nucleotides read TGTGCCAGCTCAGGGGCGGATTCCTACGAGCAGTACTTC. Protein sequence: CASSGADSYEQYF.

This clone appeared a few times. The rearrangement joins TRBV9 to TRBJ1-4; possibly TRBD1 for D (5 bases). V gave up 0 bases and J gave up 5 bases, with 8 bases separating them. From germline, CDR1 is SGDLS and CDR2 YYNGEE. The CDR3 sequence is 14 residues long. CDR3 loop: CASSVGTKNEKLFF. The CDR3 DNA is TGTGCCAGCAGCGTAGGGACAAAGAATGAAAAACTGTTTTTT.

The chain links TRBV9 to TRBJ1-4, with D perhaps matching TRBD1 (5 bases). Germline-derived CDR1 and CDR2 are SGDLS and YYNGEE. Trimming pared 4 bases from V and 4 bases from J, leaving 11 bases between. The CDR3 is 14 amino acids. CDR3 sequence reads: CASSQGASNEKLFF. The CDR3 nucleotides are TGTGCCAGCAGCCAAGGGGCTAGTAATGAAAAACTGTTTTTT.

This clone was picked up a small number of times. The chain recombines TRBV28 with TRBJ2-7, with a tentative D call TRBD1 (6 bases). The germline CDR1 and CDR2 sequences are MDHEN and SYDVKM. Between the trimmed V and J ends, which lost 5 bases and 5 bases, there was a span of 16 bases. The CDR3 has 14 amino acids. CDR3 sequence: CASSTTGLGDEQYF. Here the CDR3 DNA reads TGTGCCAGCAGTACGACAGGATTGGGGGACGAGCAGTACTTC.

This clone was counted between two and nine times. The V and J genes are TRBV6-1 and TRBJ1-1; the D gene is possibly TRBD1 (5 bases). V lost 4 bases, J lost 0 bases, and 6 bases lay in between. The CDR3 has 13 residues. Germline CDR1 reads MNHNS; CDR2 reads SASEGT. The CDR3 DNA reads as TGTGCCAGCAGTGGACAGCTGAACACTGAAGCTTTCTTT. This translates into CASSGQLNTEAFF.

The V and J genes are TRBV4-1 and TRBJ2-3; maybe TRBD1 (5 bases). CDR1 is MGHRA, CDR2 YSYEKL, per germline. The germline V and J ends were trimmed by 0 bases and 8 bases, with 12 bases remaining between them. This CDR3 has 14 amino acids. CDR3 sequence (DNA): TGCGCCAGCAGCCAAGATAATATCAGGGCTACGCAGTATTTT. It codes for CASSQDNIRATQYF.

This chain links TRBV7-2 with TRBJ2-5; D remains ambiguous. Germline CDR1 and CDR2: SGHTA and FQGNSA. V lost 1 base, J lost 7 bases, and 13 bases lay in between. This CDR3 has 14 amino acids. CDR3 residues: CASSLGTAPGTQYF. CDR3 sequence (DNA): TGTGCCAGCAGCTTAGGAACCGCGCCCGGGACCCAGTACTTC.

This clone has just a few counts. The chain joins TRBV6-5 to TRBJ2-1; 11 bases agree with TRBD1. V dropped 6 bases and J dropped 7; count of bases not matched to a gene: 8. This CDR3 region has 15 residues. From germline, CDR1 is MNHEY and CDR2 SVGAGI. The CDR3 coding sequence is TGTGCCAGCAGCCACGGACAGGGGGCTGGGAATGAGCAGTTCTTC. As protein: CASSHGQGAGNEQFF.

The chain uses TRBV5-6 and TRBJ2-7, with 10 bases aligning to TRBD1. V shed 7 bases and J 2 bases; nucleotides not matched to a gene: 15. The CDR3 contains 17 residues. Looked up from germline, CDR1 is SGHDT and CDR2 is YYEEEE. CDR3 in DNA: TGTGCCAGCCATTCAAAACCGGGACAGGGGATTACCTACGAGCAGTACTTC. Its translation is CASHSKPGQGITYEQYF.

This clone was counted between two and nine times. The same CDR3 also results from other DNA sequences found in this sample. V usage is TRBV30 and J usage is TRBJ2-7; a weak D match, TRBD2 (6 bases). V was shortened by 0 bases and J by 4 bases, with 7 bases between the two germline ends. CDR1 and CDR2 (germline): GTSNPN, SVGIG (reference sequence). The CDR3 totals 12 residues. The CDR3 is CAWSVRGYEQYF. The CDR3 DNA is TGTGCCTGGAGTGTGCGGGGTTACGAGCAGTACTTC.

V is TRBV28 and J is TRBJ2-3, with TRBD2 identical over 7 bases. The V and J ends lost 6 bases and 4 bases, in that order; junction bases with no gene match: 4. Germline loops: CDR1 MDHEN, CDR2 SYDVKM. CDR3 length: 13 residues. The CDR3: CASRAGVADTQYF. In nucleotides, the CDR3 is TGTGCCAGCAGGGCGGGGGTTGCAGATACGCAGTATTTT. Variable domain in full (rest from reference TRBV28 and TRBJ2-3): DVKVTQSSRYLVKRTGEKVFLECVQDMDHENMFWYRQDPGLGLRLIYFSYDVKMKEKGDIPEGYSVSREKKERFSLILESASTNQTSMYLCASRAGVADTQYFGPGTRLTVL.

The sample holds a few counts of this clone. This chain joins TRBV18 and TRBJ1-1; D is possibly TRBD1 (5 bases). Germline values: CDR1 KGHSH, CDR2 LQKENI. V lost 6 bases and J lost 4, with 12 bases in between. This CDR3 is built from 13 residues. The DNA of the CDR3 is TGTGCCAGCTCCCCTCAGGGCCTCACTGAAGCTTTCTTT. Its protein product is CASSPQGLTEAFF.

In its sample, this clone was seen a few times. CDR3 residues: CASSLMTGANYGYTF. The CDR3, as DNA: TGTGCCAGCAGCTTAATGACAGGAGCTAACTATGGCTACACCTTC. The chain combines TRBV7-3 with TRBJ1-2, with D perhaps TRBD1 (6 bases). The CDR3 is 15 residues long. The V end was cut by 1 base, the J end by 0 bases, with 9 bases between. Germline values: CDR1 SGHTA, CDR2 FQGTGA.

The chain combines TRBV6-5 with TRBJ2-1, with 7 bases lining up with TRBD1. Trimming cost V 0 bases and J 9 bases; bases outside gene matches: 8. Per the germline V gene, CDR1 is MNHEY and CDR2 is SVGAGI. The CDR3 totals 15 residues. CDR3 sequence: CASSYSLTTGSEQFF. CDR3 DNA sequence: TGTGCCAGCAGTTACTCGCTCACGACAGGGAGTGAGCAGTTCTTC.

The chain uses TRBV7-3 and TRBJ2-1, with 11 bases fitting TRBD2. The CDR3 contains 16 residues. Germline CDR1 reads SGHTA; CDR2 reads FQGTGA. V lost 2 bases to trimming and J lost 7 bases; unmatched junction nucleotides: 7. The CDR3 bases are TGTGCCAGCAGCTTACAATCAACTAGCGGGGGAAATGAGCAGTTCTTC. Protein sequence: CASSLQSTSGGNEQFF.